These 3 T cell receptor beta chains came from one sample sequenced in a study of blood T cell repertoires in COVID-19. The repertoire was sequenced with immunoSEQ multiplex PCR; TCRdb's copy has only in-frame clones and lacks some. The sample has 200,000 to 300,000 clones; about four fifths are singletons. Material: peripheral blood. All receptors come from an elderly woman with acute or convalescent COVID-19.

The sample holds a few counts of this clone. The chain employs TRBV9 and TRBJ1-4; TRBD1 aligns across 8 bases. This CDR3 is built from 14 residues. CDR1 SGDLS and CDR2 YYNGEE come from the germline V gene. Trimming at V came to 3 bases and at J to 7 bases, leaving 5 bases not matched to a gene. The CDR3 spells CASSEGQGSEKLFF. Written as DNA, the CDR3 is TGTGCCAGCAGCGAAGGACAGGGTAGTGAAAAACTGTTTTTT.

The genes are TRBV19 and TRBJ1-5, with no clear D. The V gene lost 5 bases and the J gene lost 2 bases, with 16 bases spanning the gap. In germline, CDR1 is LNHDA, CDR2 SQIVND (reference sequence). The CDR3 extends over 16 amino acids. CDR3 loop: CASSGLEDVGNQPQHF. The DNA of the CDR3 is TGTGCCAGTAGTGGTTTGGAGGACGTGGGCAATCAGCCCCAGCATTTT.

The rearrangement joins TRBV7-2 to TRBJ1-2, with 10 bases fitting TRBD1. With 1 base clipped from V and 7 bases from J, the junction kept 3 bases outside the gene matches. The CDR3 is made up of 14 amino acids. From germline, CDR1 is SGHTA and CDR2 FQGNSA. The CDR3 reads CASSLGTGGSGYTF. CDR3 sequence (DNA): TGTGCCAGCAGCTTAGGGACAGGGGGAAGTGGCTACACCTTC.